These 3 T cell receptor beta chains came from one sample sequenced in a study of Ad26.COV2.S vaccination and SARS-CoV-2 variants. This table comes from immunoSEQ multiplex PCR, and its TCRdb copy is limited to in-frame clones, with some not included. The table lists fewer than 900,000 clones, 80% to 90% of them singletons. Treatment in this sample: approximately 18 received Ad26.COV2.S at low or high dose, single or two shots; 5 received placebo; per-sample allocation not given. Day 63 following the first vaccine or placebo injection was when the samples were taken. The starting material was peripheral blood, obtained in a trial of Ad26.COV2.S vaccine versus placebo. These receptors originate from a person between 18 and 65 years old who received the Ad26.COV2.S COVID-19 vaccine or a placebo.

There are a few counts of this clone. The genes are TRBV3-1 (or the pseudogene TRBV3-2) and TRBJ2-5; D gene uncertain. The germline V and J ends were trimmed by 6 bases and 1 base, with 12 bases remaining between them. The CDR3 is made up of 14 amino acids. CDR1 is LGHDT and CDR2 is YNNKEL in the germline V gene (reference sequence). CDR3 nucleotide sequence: TGTGCCAGCAGTTACGGATCTATCCAAGAGACCCAGTACTTC. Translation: CASSYGSIQETQYF.

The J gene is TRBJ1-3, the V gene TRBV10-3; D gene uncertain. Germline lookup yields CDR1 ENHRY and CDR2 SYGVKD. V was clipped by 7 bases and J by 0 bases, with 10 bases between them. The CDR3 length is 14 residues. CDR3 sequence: CAIKSADSGNTIYF. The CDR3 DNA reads TGTGCCATCAAGTCGGCAGACTCTGGAAACACCATATATTTT.

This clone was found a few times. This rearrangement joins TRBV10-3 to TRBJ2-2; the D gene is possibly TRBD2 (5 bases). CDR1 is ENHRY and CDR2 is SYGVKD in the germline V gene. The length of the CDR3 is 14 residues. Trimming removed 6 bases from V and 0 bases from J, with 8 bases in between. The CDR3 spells CAISLAPNTGELFF. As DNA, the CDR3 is TGTGCCATCAGCCTAGCTCCGAACACCGGGGAGCTGTTTTTT.